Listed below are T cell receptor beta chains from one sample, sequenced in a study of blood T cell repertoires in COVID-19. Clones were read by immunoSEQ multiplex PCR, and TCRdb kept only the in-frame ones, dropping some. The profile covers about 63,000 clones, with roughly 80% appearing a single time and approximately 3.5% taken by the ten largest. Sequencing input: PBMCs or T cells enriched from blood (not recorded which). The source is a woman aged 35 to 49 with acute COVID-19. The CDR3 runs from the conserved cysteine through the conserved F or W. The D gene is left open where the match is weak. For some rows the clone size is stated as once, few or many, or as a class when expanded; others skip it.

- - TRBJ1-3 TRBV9 CASSEARGTNTIYF TGTGCCAGCAGCGAGGCCAGGGGTACAAACACCATATATTTT
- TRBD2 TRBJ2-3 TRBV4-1 CASSSRLAGTDTQYF TGCGCCAGCAGCTCCCGACTAGCGGGCACAGATACGCAGTATTTT
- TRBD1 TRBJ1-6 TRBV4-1 CASSQGDSGFGSYNSPLHF TGCGCCAGCAGCCAAGGGGACAGCGGTTTCGGCTCCTATAATTCACCCCTCCACTTT
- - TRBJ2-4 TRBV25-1 CASKEQTKNIQYF TGTGCCAGCAAAGAACAGACCAAAAACATTCAGTACTTC
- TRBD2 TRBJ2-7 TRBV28 CASSLGGRSSYEQYF TGTGCCAGCAGTTTGGGCGGGAGGAGCTCCTACGAGCAGTACTTC
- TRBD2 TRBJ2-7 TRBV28 CASITGTIEGNYEQYF TGTGCCAGCATCACCGGGACTATCGAAGGGAACTACGAGCAGTACTTC
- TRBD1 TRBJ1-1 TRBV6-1 CASSETGTDTEAFF TGTGCCAGCAGTGAGACAGGGACGGACACTGAAGCTTTCTTT
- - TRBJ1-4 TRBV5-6 CASSLARGSGISEKLFF TGTGCCAGCAGCTTGGCGCGTGGGTCAGGGATTTCTGAAAAACTGTTTTTT
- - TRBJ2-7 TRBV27 CASSFSSVSYEQYF TGTGCCAGCAGTTTTTCCAGCGTGTCCTACGAGCAGTACTTC
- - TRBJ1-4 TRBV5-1 CASSFDTQEGNEKLFF TGCGCCAGCAGCTTCGATACCCAGGAGGGTAATGAAAAACTGTTTTTT
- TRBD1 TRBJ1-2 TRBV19 CASSQTGVGYTF TGTGCCAGTAGTCAAACAGGGGTTGGCTACACCTTC
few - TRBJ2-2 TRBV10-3 CAISGTENTGELFF TGTGCCATCAGTGGGACAGAAAACACCGGGGAGCTGTTTTTT
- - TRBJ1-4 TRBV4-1 CASSQEALQDEKLFF TGCGCCAGCAGCCAAGAAGCGCTACAGGATGAAAAACTGTTTTTT
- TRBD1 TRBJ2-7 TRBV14 CASSREDREYEQYF TGTGCCAGCAGCCGAGAGGACAGGGAATACGAGCAGTACTTC
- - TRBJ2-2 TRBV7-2 CASRPAGITGELFF TGTGCCAGCAGGCCCGCAGGTATCACCGGGGAGCTGTTTTTT
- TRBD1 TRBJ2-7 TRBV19 CASSAYLGTDYEQYF TGTGCCAGTAGTGCGTATCTCGGGACAGACTACGAGCAGTACTTC
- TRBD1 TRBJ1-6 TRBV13 CASSLRTGLTTPLHF TGTGCCAGCAGCCTAAGGACAGGGCTTACCACACCCCTCCACTTT
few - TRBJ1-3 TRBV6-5 CAAGGGAGNTIYF TGTGCCGCGGGCGGAGGGGCTGGAAACACCATATATTTT
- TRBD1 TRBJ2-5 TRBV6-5 CASRRTGWETQYF TGTGCCAGCAGGCGGACAGGGTGGGAGACCCAGTACTTC
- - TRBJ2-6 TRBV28 CASSILGGSGANVLTF TGTGCCAGCAGTATCCTAGGGGGCTCTGGGGCCAACGTCCTGACTTTC
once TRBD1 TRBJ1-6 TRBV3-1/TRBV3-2 CASSLGTGAHSPLHF TGTGCCAGCAGCCTCGGGACAGGGGCACACTCACCCCTCCACTTT
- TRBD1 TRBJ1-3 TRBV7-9 CASSLQPTGGGNTIYF TGTGCCAGCAGCTTACAACCGACAGGGGGTGGAAACACCATATATTTT
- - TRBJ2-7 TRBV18 CASSPLPTGDEQYF TGTGCCAGCTCACCATTACCGACAGGCGACGAGCAGTACTTC
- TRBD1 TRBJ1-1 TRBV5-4 CASSWTGMNTEAFF TGTGCCAGCAGCTGGACAGGGATGAACACTGAAGCTTTCTTT
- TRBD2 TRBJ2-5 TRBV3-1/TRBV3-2 CASSIPSGSQETQYF TGTGCCAGCAGTATACCTAGCGGGAGCCAAGAGACCCAGTACTTC
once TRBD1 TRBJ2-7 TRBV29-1 CSVEDHGTGSYEQYF TGCAGCGTTGAAGATCACGGGACAGGGTCCTACGAGCAGTACTTC
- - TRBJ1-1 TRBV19 CASSEQVGTEAFF TGTGCCAGTAGTGAACAGGTGGGCACTGAAGCTTTCTTT
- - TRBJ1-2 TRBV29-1 CGGGGDSSRSGYTF TGCGGGGGAGGTGGGGACTCTTCGCGCAGTGGCTACACCTTC
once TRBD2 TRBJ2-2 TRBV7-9 CASSLAGGPAGELFF TGTGCCAGCAGCCTAGCGGGAGGGCCTGCGGGGGAGCTGTTTTTT
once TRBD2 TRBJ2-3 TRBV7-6 CASSLASTGTSGSIGTQYF TGTGCCAGCAGCTTAGCGAGTACCGGGACTAGCGGTTCGATCGGCACGCAGTATTTT
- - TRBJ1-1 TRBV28 CASSLMVQLGGSEAFF TGTGCCAGCAGTTTAATGGTTCAACTGGGGGGATCTGAAGCTTTCTTT
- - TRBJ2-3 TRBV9 CASSPGGAADTQYF TGTGCCAGCAGCCCCGGGGGTGCAGCGGATACGCAGTATTTT
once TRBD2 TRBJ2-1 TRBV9 CASSVAKAGAIYNEQFF TGTGCCAGCAGCGTAGCCAAAGCGGGGGCGATCTACAATGAGCAGTTCTTC
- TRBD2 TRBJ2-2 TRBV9 CASSAWSGSGGTGELFF TGTGCCAGCAGCGCCTGGAGCGGGAGCGGAGGAACCGGGGAGCTGTTTTTT
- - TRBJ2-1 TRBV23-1 CASTREASYNEQFF TGCGCCAGCACCCGGGAAGCCTCCTACAATGAGCAGTTCTTC
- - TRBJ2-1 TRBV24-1 CATSNRGGNNEQFF TGTGCCACCAGTAACAGGGGAGGTAACAATGAGCAGTTCTTC
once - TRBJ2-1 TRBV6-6 CASRSGYNEQFF TGTGCCAGCAGGAGTGGTTACAATGAGCAGTTCTTC
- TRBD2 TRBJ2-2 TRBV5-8 CASSAWGQLAGDSGELFF TGTGCCAGCAGCGCCTGGGGGCAACTAGCGGGAGATTCCGGGGAGCTGTTTTTT
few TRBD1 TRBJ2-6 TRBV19 CASRPGQGVSGANVLTF TGTGCCAGTAGACCGGGACAGGGAGTCTCTGGGGCCAACGTCCTGACTTTC
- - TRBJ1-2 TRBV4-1 CASSQERAGVYGYTF TGCGCCAGCAGCCAAGAGAGGGCAGGGGTGTATGGCTACACCTTC
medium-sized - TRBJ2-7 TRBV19 CASSVGQFSYEQYF TGTGCCAGTAGTGTAGGACAGTTCTCCTACGAGCAGTACTTC
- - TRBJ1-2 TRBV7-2 CASSPDLNYGYTF TGTGCCAGCAGCCCAGATCTCAACTATGGCTACACCTTC
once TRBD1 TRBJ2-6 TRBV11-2 CASSLAGQGLRGANVLTF TGTGCCAGCAGCTTAGCGGGACAGGGTCTCCGTGGGGCCAACGTCCTGACTTTC
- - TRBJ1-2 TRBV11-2 CASSLVGVLYGYTF TGTGCCAGCAGCTTAGTCGGGGTCCTCTATGGCTACACCTTC
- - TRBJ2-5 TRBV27 CASSPEGRSRETQYF TGTGCCAGCAGTCCGGAGGGGCGCAGCCGGGAGACCCAGTACTTC
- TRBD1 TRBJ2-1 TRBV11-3 CASSEGTGVGNEQFF TGTGCCAGCAGCGAAGGGACAGGGGTTGGAAATGAGCAGTTCTTC
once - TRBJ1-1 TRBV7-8 CASSLEAAALGNTEAFF TGTGCCAGCAGCTTAGAGGCGGCAGCCCTAGGGAACACTGAAGCTTTCTTT
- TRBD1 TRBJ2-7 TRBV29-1 CSVGRQGAHEQYF TGCAGCGTTGGGAGACAGGGGGCACACGAGCAGTACTTC
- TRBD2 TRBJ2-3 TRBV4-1 CASSQGGTSGRSDTQYF TGCGCCAGCAGCCAAGGGGGGACTAGCGGGAGATCAGATACGCAGTATTTT
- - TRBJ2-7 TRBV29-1 CSVRVPSSYEQYF TGTTCCGTCCGGGTCCCCAGCTCCTACGAGCAGTACTTC
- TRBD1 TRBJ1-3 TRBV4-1 CASSPYHRGLGNTIYF TGCGCCAGCAGCCCTTACCACAGGGGGCTCGGAAACACCATATATTTT
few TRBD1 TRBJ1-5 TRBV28 CATLTGTGRNQPQHF TGTGCCACACTGACCGGGACAGGGAGAAATCAGCCCCAGCATTTT
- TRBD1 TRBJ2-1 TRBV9 CASSVDGQGREQFF TGTGCCAGCAGCGTAGACGGACAGGGGAGGGAGCAGTTCTTC
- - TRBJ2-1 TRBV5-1 CASSSDRTQNEQFF TGCGCCAGCAGCTCCGACAGGACCCAGAATGAGCAGTTCTTC
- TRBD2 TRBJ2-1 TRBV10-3 CAISGTSGRDEQFF TGTGCCATCAGTGGGACTAGCGGGAGGGATGAGCAGTTCTTC
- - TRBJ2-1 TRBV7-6 CASSLFLADNEQFF TGTGCCAGCAGCTTATTTCTAGCAGACAATGAGCAGTTCTTC
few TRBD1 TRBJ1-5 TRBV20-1 CSASWGQGPQPQHF TGCAGTGCTAGTTGGGGACAGGGGCCTCAGCCCCAGCATTTT
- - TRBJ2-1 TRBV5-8 CASSLAWGRSYNEQFF TGTGCCAGCAGCTTAGCCTGGGGCCGCTCCTACAATGAGCAGTTCTTC
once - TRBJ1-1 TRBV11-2 CASSLASGSGTEAFF TGTGCCAGCAGCTTAGCCTCAGGCTCTGGCACTGAAGCTTTCTTT